This T cell receptor beta chain was sequenced in a study of T cell repertoires in cytomegalovirus infection. Study-wide background: From public TCR beta signatures came an indication of both CMV infection and matching HLA type.

The CDR3 has 16 amino acids. V lost 6 bases and J lost 3, with 18 bases in between. CDR1 and CDR2 from the germline V gene are LNHDA and SQIVND (reference sequence). TCRdb re-called the reads with MiXCR, one entry per CDR3 protein. The repertoire includes around 270,000 distinct CDR3 sequences, roughly 10% of them detected once, and about 16% sits in the top ten. At least ten counts were recorded for this clonotype. Its antigen is unknown. Broader study findings: Predominance within the ex vivo response was attributable to HLA-C-restricted CMV-specific TCR beta clonotypes. Cumulative public TCR beta family frequency identified carriers of CMV plus the relevant HLA.

This sequence was found in a human donor in good health (CMV status not recorded). Some clones in this sample may be carry-over from other donors' samples. This sequence joins TRBV19 and TRBJ1-5; possible D gene TRBD1, 6 bases. Specimen: PBMCs. CDR3 residues: CASSLRGQGPNQPQHF. The CDR3 bases are TGTGCCAGTAGCCTCCGAGGGCAGGGGCCCAATCAGCCCCAGCATTTT.